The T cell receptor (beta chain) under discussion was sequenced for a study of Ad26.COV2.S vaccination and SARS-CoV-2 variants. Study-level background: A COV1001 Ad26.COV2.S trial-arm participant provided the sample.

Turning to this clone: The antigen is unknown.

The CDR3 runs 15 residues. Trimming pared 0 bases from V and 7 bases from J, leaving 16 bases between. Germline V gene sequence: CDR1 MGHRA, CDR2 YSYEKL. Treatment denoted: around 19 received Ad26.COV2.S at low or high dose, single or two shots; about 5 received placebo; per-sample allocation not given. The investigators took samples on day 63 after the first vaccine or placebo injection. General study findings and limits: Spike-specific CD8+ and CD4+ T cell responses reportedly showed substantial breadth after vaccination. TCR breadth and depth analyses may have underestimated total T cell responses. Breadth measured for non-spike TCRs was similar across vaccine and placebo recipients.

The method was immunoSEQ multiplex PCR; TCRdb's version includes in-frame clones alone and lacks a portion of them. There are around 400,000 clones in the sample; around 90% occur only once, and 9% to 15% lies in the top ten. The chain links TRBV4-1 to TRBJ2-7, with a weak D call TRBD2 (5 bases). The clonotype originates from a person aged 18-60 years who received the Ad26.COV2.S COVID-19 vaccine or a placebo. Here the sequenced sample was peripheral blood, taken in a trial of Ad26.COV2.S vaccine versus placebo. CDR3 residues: CASSQEASLRVEQYF. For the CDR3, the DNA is TGCGCCAGCAGCCAAGAAGCTAGCCTCCGGGTAGAGCAGTACTTC.